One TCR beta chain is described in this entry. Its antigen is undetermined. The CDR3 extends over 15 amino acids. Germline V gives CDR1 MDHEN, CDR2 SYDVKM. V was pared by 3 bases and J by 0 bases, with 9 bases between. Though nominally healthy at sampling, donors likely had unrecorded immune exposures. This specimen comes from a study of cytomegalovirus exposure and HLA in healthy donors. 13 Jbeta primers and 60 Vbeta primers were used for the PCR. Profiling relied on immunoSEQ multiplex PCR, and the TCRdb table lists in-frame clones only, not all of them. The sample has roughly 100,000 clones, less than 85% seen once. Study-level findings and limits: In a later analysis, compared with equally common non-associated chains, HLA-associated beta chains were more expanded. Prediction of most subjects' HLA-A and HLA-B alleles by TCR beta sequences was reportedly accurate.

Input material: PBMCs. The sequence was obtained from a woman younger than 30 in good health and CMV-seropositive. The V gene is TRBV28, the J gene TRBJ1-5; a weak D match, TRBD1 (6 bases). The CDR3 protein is CASSLLTGSNQPQHF. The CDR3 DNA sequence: TGTGCCAGCAGTTTGTTGACAGGTAGCAATCAGCCCCAGCATTTT.